This record concerns one T cell receptor (beta chain) sequence. This table comes from immunoSEQ multiplex PCR, and its TCRdb copy is limited to in-frame clones, with some not included. The sample shows 350,000 or so clones, around nine tenths of them seen only once. This record comes from a study of blood T cell repertoires in COVID-19. J gave up 5 bases and V 6 bases, and 8 bases lay outside the gene matches. Per germline, CDR1 SNHLY and CDR2 FYNNEI. The length of the CDR3 is 14 residues. The rearrangement uses TRBV2 and TRBJ2-5; 8 bases match TRBD1. Specimen: PBMCs or T cells enriched from blood (not recorded which). This TCR was sampled from a woman in her twenties or thirties who had been exposed to COVID-19. The CDR3 sequence: CASRTTGAVETQYF. The DNA of the CDR3 is TGTGCCAGCAGGACGACAGGGGCGGTGGAGACCCAGTACTTC.